This T cell receptor beta chain was sequenced for a study of blood T cells in healthy people across ages. The CDR3 loop spans 14 amino acids. The V gene lost 0 bases and the J gene lost 0 bases, with 7 bases spanning the gap. CDR1 and CDR2 from the germline V gene are DFQATT and SNEGSKA (reference sequence). The study recruited healthy Caucasian donors from Russia who were aged roughly 6 to 90. Study observations and caveats: Per million T cells, the diversity of TCR beta decreased roughly linearly as age advanced.

About this clonotype itself: What it binds is not known.

A second PCR of about 7 to 11 cycles used a sample-barcoded 5' primer and a J-beta primer mix. Every single cDNA molecule received a tag from a template-switch adaptor with 12 random nucleotides. Via MiXCR, TCRdb re-called the 5' RACE reads, giving one row per CDR3 protein. This sample has 600,000 to 1,000,000 distinct CDR3 sequences, with roughly 64% found just once. The receptor's source is a man younger than 45 in good health. The chain joins TRBV20-1 to TRBJ2-3, with unresolved D. Sequences were obtained from blood. This CDR3 is CSARDPTSTDTQYF. Written as DNA, the CDR3 is TGCAGTGCTAGAGATCCAACTAGCACAGATACGCAGTATTTT.